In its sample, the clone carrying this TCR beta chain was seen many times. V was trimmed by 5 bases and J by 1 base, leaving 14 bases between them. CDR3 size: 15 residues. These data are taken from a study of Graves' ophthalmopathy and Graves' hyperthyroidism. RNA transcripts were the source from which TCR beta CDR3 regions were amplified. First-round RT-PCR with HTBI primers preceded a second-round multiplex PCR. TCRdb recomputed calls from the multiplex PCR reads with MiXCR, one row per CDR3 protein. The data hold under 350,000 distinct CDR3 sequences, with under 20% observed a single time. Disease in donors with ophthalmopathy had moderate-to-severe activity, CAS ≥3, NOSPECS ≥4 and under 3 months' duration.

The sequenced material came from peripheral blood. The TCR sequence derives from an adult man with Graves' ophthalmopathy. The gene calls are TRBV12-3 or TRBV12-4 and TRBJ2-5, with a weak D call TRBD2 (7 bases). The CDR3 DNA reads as TGTGCCAGCAGTAACAGGGAGGGGAGCCAAGAGACCCAGTACTTC. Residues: CASSNREGSQETQYF.